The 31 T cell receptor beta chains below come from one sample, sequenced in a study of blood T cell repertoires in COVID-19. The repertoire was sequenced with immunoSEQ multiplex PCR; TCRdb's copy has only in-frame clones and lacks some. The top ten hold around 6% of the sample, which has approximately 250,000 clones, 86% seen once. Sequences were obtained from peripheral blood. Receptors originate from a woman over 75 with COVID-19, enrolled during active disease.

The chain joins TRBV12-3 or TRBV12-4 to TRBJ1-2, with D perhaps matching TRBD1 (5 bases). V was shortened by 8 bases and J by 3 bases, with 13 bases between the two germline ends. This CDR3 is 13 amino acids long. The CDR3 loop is CASSLGAYYGYTF. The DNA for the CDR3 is TGTGCCAGCTCCCTAGGGGCTTACTATGGCTACACCTTC.

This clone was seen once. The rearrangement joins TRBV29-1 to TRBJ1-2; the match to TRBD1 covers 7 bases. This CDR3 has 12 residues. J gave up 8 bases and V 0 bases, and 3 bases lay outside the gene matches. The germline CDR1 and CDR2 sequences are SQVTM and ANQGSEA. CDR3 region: CSVEEGGQGYTF. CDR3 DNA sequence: TGCAGCGTTGAAGAAGGGGGCCAGGGCTACACCTTC.

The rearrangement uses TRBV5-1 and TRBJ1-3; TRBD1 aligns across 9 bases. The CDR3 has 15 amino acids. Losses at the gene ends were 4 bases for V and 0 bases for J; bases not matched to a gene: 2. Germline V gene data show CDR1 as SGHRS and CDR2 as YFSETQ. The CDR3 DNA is TGCGCCAGCAGCCTACAGGGGGCCTCTGGAAACACCATATATTTT. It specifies CASSLQGASGNTIYF.

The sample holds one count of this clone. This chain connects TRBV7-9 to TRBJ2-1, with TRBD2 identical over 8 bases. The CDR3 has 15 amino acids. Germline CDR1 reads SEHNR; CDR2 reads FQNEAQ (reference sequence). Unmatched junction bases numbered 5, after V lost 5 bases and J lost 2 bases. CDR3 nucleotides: TGTGCCAGCAGCACGGAACTAGCGGCCTACAATGAGCAGTTCTTC. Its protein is CASSTELAAYNEQFF.

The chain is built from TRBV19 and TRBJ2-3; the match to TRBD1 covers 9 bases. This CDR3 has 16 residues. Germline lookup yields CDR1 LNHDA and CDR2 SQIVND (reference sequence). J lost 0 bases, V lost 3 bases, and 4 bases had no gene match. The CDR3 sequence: CASSITGGLSTDTQYF. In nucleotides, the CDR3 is TGTGCCAGTAGTATTACAGGGGGCCTTAGCACAGATACGCAGTATTTT.

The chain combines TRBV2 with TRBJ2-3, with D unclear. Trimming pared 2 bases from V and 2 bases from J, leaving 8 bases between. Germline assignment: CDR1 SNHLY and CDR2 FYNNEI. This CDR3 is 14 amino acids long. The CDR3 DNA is TGTGCCAGCAGTGAAATGAGCCCCACAGATACGCAGTATTTT. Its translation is CASSEMSPTDTQYF.

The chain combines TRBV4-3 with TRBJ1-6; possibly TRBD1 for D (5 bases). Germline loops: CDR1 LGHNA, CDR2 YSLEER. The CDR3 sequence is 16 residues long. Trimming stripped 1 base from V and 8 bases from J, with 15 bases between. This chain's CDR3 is CASSQARQSGHSPLHF. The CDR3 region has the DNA TGCGCCAGCAGCCAAGCTCGTCAGTCAGGGCATTCACCCCTCCACTTT.

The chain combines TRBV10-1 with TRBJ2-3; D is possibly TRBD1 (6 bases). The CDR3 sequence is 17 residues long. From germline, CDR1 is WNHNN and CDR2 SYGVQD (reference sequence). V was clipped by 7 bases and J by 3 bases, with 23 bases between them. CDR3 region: CASKFNGTPAGTDTQYF. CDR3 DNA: TGCGCCAGCAAATTCAACGGGACACCCGCAGGTACAGATACGCAGTATTTT.

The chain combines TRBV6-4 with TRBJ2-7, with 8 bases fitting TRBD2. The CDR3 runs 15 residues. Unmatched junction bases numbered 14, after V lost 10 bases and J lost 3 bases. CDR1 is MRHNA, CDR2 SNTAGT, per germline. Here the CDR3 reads CAIERRAAGDYEQYF. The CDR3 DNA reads TGTGCCATCGAACGAAGAGCAGCGGGGGACTACGAGCAGTACTTC.

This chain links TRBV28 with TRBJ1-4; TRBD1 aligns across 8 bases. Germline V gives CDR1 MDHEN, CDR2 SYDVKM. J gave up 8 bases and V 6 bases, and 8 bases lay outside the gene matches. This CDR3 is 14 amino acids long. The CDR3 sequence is CASRPDRGAEKLFF. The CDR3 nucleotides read TGTGCCAGCAGACCAGACAGGGGCGCGGAAAAACTGTTTTTT.

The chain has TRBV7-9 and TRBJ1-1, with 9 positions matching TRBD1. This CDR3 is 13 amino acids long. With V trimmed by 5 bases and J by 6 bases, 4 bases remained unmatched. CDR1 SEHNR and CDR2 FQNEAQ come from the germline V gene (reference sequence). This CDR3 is CASSETGGSEAFF. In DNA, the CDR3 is TGTGCCAGCAGCGAAACAGGGGGCTCTGAAGCTTTCTTT.

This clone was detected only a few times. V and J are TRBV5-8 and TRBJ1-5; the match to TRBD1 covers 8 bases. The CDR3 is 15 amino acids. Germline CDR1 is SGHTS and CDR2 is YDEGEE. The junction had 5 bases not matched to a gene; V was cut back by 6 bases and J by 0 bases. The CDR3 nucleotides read TGTGCCAGCACCCCGGGACAGGTTAGCAATCAGCCCCAGCATTTT. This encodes CASTPGQVSNQPQHF.

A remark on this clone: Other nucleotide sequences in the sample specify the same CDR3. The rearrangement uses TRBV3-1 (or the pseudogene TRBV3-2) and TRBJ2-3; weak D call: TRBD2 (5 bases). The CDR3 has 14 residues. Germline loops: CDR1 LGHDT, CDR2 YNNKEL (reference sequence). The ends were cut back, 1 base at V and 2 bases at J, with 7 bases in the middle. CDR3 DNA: TGTGCCAGCAGCCAAGGTCTAGCCACAGATACGCAGTATTTT. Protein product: CASSQGLATDTQYF.

Here the CDR3 reads CASSIGGTGGYNEQFF. The CDR3 DNA reads TGTGCCAGCAGTATCGGGGGGACAGGAGGCTACAATGAGCAGTTCTTC. The rearrangement uses TRBV28 and TRBJ2-1; a possible D gene is TRBD1 (8 bases). V lost 5 bases, J lost 3 bases, and 17 bases lay in between. The CDR3 totals 16 residues. The germline V gene has CDR1 MDHEN and CDR2 SYDVKM.

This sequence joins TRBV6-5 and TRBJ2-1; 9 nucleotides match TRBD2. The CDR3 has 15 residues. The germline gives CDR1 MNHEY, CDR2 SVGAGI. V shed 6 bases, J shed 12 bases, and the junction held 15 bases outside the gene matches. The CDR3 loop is CASRARGGGALVQFF. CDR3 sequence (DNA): TGTGCCAGCAGAGCTAGGGGCGGGGGGGCCCTAGTGCAGTTCTTC.

The chain's CDR3 is CASSQGNAQVNSPLHF. CDR3 sequence (DNA): TGTGCCAGCAGCCAGGGCAACGCCCAAGTTAATTCACCCCTCCACTTT. The chain couples TRBV3-1 (or the pseudogene TRBV3-2) to TRBJ1-6, with D unresolved. Trimming removed 3 bases from V and 6 bases from J, with 15 bases in between. Germline-derived CDR1 and CDR2 are LGHDT and YNNKEL (reference sequence). The CDR3 is 16 amino acids.

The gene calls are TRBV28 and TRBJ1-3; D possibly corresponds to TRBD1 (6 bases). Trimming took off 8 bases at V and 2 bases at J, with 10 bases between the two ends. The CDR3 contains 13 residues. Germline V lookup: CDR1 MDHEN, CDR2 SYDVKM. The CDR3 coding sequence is TGTGCCAGCCGGGGGGCAGCTGGAAACACCATATATTTT. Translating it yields CASRGAAGNTIYF.

CDR3 in amino acids: CASSLASGGGYTF. CDR3 bases: TGTGCCAGCAGCTTGGCCTCCGGGGGAGGCTACACCTTC. V usage is TRBV5-6 and J usage is TRBJ1-2; weak D call: TRBD1 (5 bases). V was pared by 0 bases and J by 8 bases, with 11 bases between. There are 13 residues in the CDR3. Germline-derived CDR1 and CDR2 are SGHDT and YYEEEE.

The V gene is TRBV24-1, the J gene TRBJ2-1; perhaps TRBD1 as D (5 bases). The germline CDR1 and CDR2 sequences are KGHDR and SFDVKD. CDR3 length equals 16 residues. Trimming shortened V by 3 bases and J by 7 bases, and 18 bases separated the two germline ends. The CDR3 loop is CATSDGGHRAWNEQFF. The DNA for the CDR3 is TGTGCCACCAGTGATGGTGGACACAGAGCCTGGAATGAGCAGTTCTTC.

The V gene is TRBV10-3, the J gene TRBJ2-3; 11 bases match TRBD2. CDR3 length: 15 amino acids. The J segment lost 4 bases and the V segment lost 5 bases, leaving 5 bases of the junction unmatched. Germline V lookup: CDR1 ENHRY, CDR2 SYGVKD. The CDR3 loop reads CAISLAGGGADTQYF. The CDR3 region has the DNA TGTGCCATCAGTTTAGCGGGAGGGGGGGCAGATACGCAGTATTTT.

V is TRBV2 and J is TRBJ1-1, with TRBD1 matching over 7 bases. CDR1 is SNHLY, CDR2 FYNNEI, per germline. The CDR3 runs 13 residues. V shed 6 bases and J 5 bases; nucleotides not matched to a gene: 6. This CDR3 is CASRDRVWTEAFF. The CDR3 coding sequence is TGTGCCAGCAGAGACAGGGTGTGGACTGAAGCTTTCTTT.

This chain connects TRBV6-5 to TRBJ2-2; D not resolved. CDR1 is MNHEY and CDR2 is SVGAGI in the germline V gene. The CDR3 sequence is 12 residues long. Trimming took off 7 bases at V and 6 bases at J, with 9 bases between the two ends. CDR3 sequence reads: CASTRGAGELFF. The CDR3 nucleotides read TGTGCCAGCACCCGCGGCGCCGGGGAGCTGTTTTTT.

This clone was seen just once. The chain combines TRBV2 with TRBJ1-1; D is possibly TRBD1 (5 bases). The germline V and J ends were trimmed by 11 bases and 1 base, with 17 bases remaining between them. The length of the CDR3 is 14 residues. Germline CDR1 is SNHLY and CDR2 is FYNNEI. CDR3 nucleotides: TGTGCCTTCCAGGGTTCGGCCGGGAACACTGAAGCTTTCTTT. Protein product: CAFQGSAGNTEAFF.

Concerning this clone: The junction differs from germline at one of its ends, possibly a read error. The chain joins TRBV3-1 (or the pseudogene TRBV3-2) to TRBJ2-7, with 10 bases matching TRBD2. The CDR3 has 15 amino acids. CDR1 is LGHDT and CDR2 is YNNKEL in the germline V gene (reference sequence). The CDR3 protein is CASSQEIAGGRVPNF. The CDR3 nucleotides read TGTGCCAGCAGCCAAGAGATAGCGGGGGGCCGAGTTCCAAACTTC.

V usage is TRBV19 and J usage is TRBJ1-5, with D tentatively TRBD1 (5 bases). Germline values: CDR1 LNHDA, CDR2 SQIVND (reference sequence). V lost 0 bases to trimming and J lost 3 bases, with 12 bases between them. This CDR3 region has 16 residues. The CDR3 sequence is CASSIDHGGINQPQHF. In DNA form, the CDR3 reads TGTGCCAGTAGTATAGATCACGGGGGGATCAATCAGCCCCAGCATTTT.

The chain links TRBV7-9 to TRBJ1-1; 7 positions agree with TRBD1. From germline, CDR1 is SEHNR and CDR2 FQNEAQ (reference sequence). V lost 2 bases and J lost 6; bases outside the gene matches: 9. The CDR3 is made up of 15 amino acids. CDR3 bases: TGTGCCAGCAGCTTATGGTTAGGGGGCGCGGCTGAAGCTTTCTTT. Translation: CASSLWLGGAAEAFF.

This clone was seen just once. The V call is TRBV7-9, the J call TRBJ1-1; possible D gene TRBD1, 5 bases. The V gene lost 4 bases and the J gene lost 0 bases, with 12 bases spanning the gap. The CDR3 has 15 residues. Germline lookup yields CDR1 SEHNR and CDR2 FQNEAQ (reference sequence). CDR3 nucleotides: TGTGCCAGCAGCTCACTCGACAGAATGAACACTGAAGCTTTCTTT. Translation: CASSSLDRMNTEAFF. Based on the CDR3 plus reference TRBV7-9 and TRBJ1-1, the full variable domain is DTGVSQNPRHKITKRGQNVTFRCDPISEHNRLYWYRQTLGQGPEFLTYFQNEAQLEKSRLLSDRFSAERPKGSFSTLEIQRTEQGDSAMYLCASSSLDRMNTEAFFGQGTRLTVV.

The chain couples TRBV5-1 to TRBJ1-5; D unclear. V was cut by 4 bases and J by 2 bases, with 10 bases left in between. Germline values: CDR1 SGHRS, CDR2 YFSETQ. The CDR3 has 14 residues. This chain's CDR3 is CASSTGEGNQPQHF. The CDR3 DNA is TGCGCCAGCAGCACCGGGGAGGGCAATCAGCCCCAGCATTTT.

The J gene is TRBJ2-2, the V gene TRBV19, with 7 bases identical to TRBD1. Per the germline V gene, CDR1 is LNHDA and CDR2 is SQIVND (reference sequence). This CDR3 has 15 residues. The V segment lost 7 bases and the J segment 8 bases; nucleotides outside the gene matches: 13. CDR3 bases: TGTGCCAGTATTGCGACAGGGATTAACGGAGGGGAGCTGTTTTTT. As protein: CASIATGINGGELFF.

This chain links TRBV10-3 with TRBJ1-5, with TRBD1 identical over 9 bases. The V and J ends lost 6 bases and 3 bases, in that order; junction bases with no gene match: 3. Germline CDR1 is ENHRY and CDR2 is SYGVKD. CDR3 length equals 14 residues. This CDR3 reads CAIRGTGLNQPQHF. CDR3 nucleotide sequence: TGTGCCATCAGGGGGACAGGGCTCAATCAGCCCCAGCATTTT.

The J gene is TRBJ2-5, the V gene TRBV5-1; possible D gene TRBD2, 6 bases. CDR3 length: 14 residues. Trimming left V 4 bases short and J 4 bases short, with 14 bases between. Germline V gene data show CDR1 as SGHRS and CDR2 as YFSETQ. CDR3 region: CASSHGHGGETQYF. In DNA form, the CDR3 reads TGCGCCAGCAGCCATGGACACGGGGGAGAGACCCAGTACTTC.